This T cell receptor (beta chain) came from a study of memory CD4+ T cells and cytomegalovirus serostatus. The overall study: Healthy Belgian adult donors included several CMV-positive and some 25 CMV-negative people. Study-level results: 67 of 164 known CMV-associated TCRbeta sequences appeared in CD4+ memory. CMV serostatus prediction reached median AUC roughly 0.95, or 0.91 with US-trained model.

Concerning this clone itself: The antigen remains undetermined.

The sort gate was single viable CD3+CD4+CD8-CD45RO+ cells for memory CD4+ T cells. Methods used by the authors: Out-of-frame sequences were removed, leaving a few million distinct TCRbeta sequences. Sequencing was performed with immunoSEQ multiplex PCR; in TCRdb, only in-frame clones are kept and a portion is missing. That table supplies the V and J calls and clone size; D and trimming were determined from the DNA. The data show 30,000 to 40,000 clones, less than 80% seen once. The clonotype originates from an adult in good health and CMV-seropositive. The specimen was memory CD4+ T cells from blood.

In nucleotides, the CDR3 is TGTGCCAGCAGTTCGCGGGAGCACACCGGGGAGCTGTTTTTT. Its protein is CASSSREHTGELFF. The rearrangement joins TRBV6-5 to TRBJ2-2, with TRBD2 matching over 7 bases. Germline V gene data show CDR1 as MNHEY and CDR2 as SVGAGI. CDR3 length: 14 amino acids. The V and J ends lost 4 bases and 3 bases, in that order; junction bases with no gene match: 2.